A selection of T cell receptor beta chains follows, all from one sample in a study of beta chain features in type 1 diabetes. Profiling relied on immunoSEQ multiplex PCR, and the TCRdb table lists in-frame clones only, not all of them. Altogether 95,000 to 150,000 clones are present, about a sixth being singletons, with the ten largest covering about 2.5%. Sequenced material: central memory CD4+ T cells from blood. These receptors were obtained from a man aged 30 to 45 with type 1 diabetes. The CDR3 runs from the conserved cysteine through the conserved F or W. The D gene is left open where the match is weak. Some rows have no size entry. The others give once, few or many, or a class for an expanded clone.

J,D,size,V,CDR3,DNA
TRBJ1-5,NA,NA,TRBV7-2,CASSWVLSNQPQHF,TGTGCCAGCAGCTGGGTCCTAAGCAATCAGCCCCAGCATTTT
TRBJ2-1,NA,NA,TRBV7-2,CASSLPAHNEQFF,TGTGCCAGCAGCTTACCCGCGCACAATGAGCAGTTCTTC
TRBJ1-6,TRBD1,few,TRBV10-3,CAISSSGTANSPLHF,TGTGCCATCAGTTCATCCGGGACAGCAAATTCACCCCTCCACTTT
TRBJ2-5,NA,few,TRBV7-2,CASSSGLTQYF,TGTGCCAGCAGCTCCGGATTGACCCAGTACTTC
TRBJ2-6,NA,few,TRBV14,CASSHLFGEKNSGANVLTF,TGTGCCAGCAGCCATTTATTCGGGGAAAAGAATTCTGGGGCCAACGTCCTGACTTTC
TRBJ2-1,NA,few,TRBV11-2,CASSLVSSNNEQFF,TGTGCCAGCAGCTTAGTTTCCAGTAACAATGAGCAGTTCTTC
TRBJ1-1,NA,NA,TRBV29-1,CSVERAEAFF,TGCAGCGTTGAAAGGGCTGAAGCTTTCTTT
TRBJ2-3,NA,many,TRBV6-5,CASSYSKGVGTDTQYF,TGTGCCAGCAGTTACTCGAAGGGGGTCGGGACAGATACGCAGTATTTT
TRBJ2-3,NA,few,TRBV7-9,CASSPGGMDTQYF,TGTGCCAGCAGCCCGGGCGGAATGGATACGCAGTATTTT
TRBJ2-2,NA,once,TRBV18,CASSPQGYTGELFF,TGTGCCAGCTCACCACAAGGGTACACCGGGGAGCTGTTTTTT
TRBJ1-6,NA,NA,TRBV4-3,CASSQVLTVNSPLHF,TGCGCCAGCAGCCAAGTACTGACAGTTAATTCACCCCTCCACTTT
TRBJ2-7,TRBD2,NA,TRBV6-5,CASSPLAGDEQYF,TGTGCCAGCAGTCCCCTAGCGGGGGACGAGCAGTACTTC
TRBJ2-5,NA,NA,TRBV29-1,CSGGTPQETQYF,TGCAGCGGTGGGACACCCCAAGAGACCCAGTACTTC
TRBJ2-1,NA,few,TRBV6-5,CASSYQGSDEQFF,TGTGCCAGCAGTTACCAGGGTAGCGATGAGCAGTTCTTC
TRBJ2-3,NA,few,TRBV7-9,CASPKGKSSTDTQYF,TGTGCCAGTCCCAAAGGGAAATCTAGCACAGATACGCAGTATTTT
TRBJ1-1,NA,few,TRBV7-9,CASSLGGMDTEAFF,TGTGCCAGCAGCTTAGGGGGAATGGACACTGAAGCTTTCTTT
TRBJ2-5,NA,NA,TRBV5-6,CASSSGLEETQYF,TGTGCCAGCAGCTCCGGACTGGAAGAGACCCAGTACTTC
TRBJ1-4,NA,few,TRBV5-1,CASSRGEANEKLFF,TGCGCCAGCAGCCGCGGGGAAGCTAATGAAAAACTGTTTTTT
TRBJ1-4,NA,few,TRBV6-6,CASSPPTAVRLFF,TGTGCCAGCAGTCCACCGACAGCTGTGAGACTGTTTTTT
TRBJ2-1,NA,few,TRBV4-3,CASSQGGTGGNEQFF,TGCGCCAGCAGCCAAGGAGGGACCGGGGGCAATGAGCAGTTCTTC